This TCR beta chain was identified in a study of blood T cell repertoires in COVID-19. Study processing details: Amplification of reference gene primers was used by the study to estimate nucleated cell counts. Generated by immunoSEQ multiplex PCR, the TCRdb table keeps only in-frame clones and is missing some. The V and J calls and clone size were taken over from that table, and D and trimming were inferred from the DNA. This repertoire shows 350,000 or so clones, approximately 90% found once; its top ten account for around 3.9%. Trimming removed 4 bases at V and 5 bases at J, with 11 bases between. Germline CDR1 SQVTM, CDR2 ANQGSEA. The CDR3 totals 13 residues.

Sequencing was done on a sample of peripheral blood. The gene calls are TRBV29-1 and TRBJ2-2; D perhaps matches TRBD2 (5 bases). This TCR derives from a woman aged 55-75 years with COVID-19, enrolled during active disease. Here the CDR3 reads CSVVDYLTGELFF. The CDR3 bases are TGCAGCGTTGTCGACTACTTAACCGGGGAGCTGTTTTTT.